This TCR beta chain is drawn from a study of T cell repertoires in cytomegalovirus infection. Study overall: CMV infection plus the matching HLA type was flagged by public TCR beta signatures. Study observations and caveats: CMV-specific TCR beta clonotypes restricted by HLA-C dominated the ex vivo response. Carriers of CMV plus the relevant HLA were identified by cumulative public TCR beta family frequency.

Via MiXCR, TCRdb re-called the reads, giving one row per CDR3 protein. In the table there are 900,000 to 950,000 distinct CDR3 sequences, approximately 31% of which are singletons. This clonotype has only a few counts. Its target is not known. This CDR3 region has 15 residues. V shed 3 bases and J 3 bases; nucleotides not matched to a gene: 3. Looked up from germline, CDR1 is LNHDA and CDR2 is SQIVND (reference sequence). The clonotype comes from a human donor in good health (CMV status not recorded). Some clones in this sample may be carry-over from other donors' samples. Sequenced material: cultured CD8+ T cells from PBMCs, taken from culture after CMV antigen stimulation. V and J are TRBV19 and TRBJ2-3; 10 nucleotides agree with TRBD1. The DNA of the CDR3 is TGTGCCAGTAGTATCGGACAGGGGGGAACAGATACGCAGTATTTT. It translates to CASSIGQGGTDTQYF.